A single sample gave rise to the 20 T cell receptor beta chains below, sequenced in a study of blood T cell repertoires in COVID-19 (dated by TCRdb to about 2020). The protocol used for the library was the immunoSEQ multiplex PCR assay. Drawn from immuneACCESS, this table holds only the in-frame rearrangements with V and J called that TCRdb kept. Clones are partly lost; checked studies trace under half to an unresolved V gene and leave the rest unexplained. The sample profile shows more than 350,000 clones; 87% of them were found once. About 10% of the sample belongs to the ten largest clones. The sample comprised peripheral blood. Every receptor here comes from a young woman with COVID-19, enrolled during active disease.

V gene TRBV5-1 combines with J gene TRBJ1-5; D may be TRBD1 (5 bases). Trimming stripped 2 bases from V and 4 bases from J, with 10 bases between. Germline values: CDR1 SGHRS, CDR2 YFSETQ. There are 14 residues in the CDR3. The CDR3 here is CASSFGGYNQPQHF. CDR3 nucleotide sequence: TGCGCCAGCAGCTTCGGGGGTTATAATCAGCCCCAGCATTTT.

The CDR3: CASSPRQGNTEAFF. CDR3 nucleotide sequence: TGTGCCAGCAGCCCCCGACAGGGCAACACTGAAGCTTTCTTT. V gene TRBV11-2 combines with J gene TRBJ1-1; 7 bases are a match to TRBD1. CDR1 and CDR2 (germline): SGHAT, FQNNGV. The ends lost 5 bases at V and 2 bases at J; junction bases unmatched: 5. The CDR3 loop spans 14 amino acids.

The chain is built from TRBV4-1 and TRBJ2-6; D unresolved. The CDR3 is 15 amino acids. V was trimmed by 1 base and J by 3 bases, leaving 7 bases between them. Germline CDR1 is MGHRA and CDR2 is YSYEKL. The CDR3 DNA is TGCGCCAGCAGCCAAGCCGGTAGTGGGGCCAACGTCCTGACTTTC. Translated, it gives CASSQAGSGANVLTF.

The CDR3 spells CASRPGGISYEQYF. CDR3 sequence (DNA): TGTGCCAGCAGGCCAGGGGGGATCTCCTACGAGCAGTACTTC. The chain has TRBV7-9 and TRBJ2-7; a possible D gene is TRBD1 (7 bases). Germline V gene sequence: CDR1 SEHNR, CDR2 FQNEAQ (reference sequence). CDR3 length equals 14 residues. Trimming left V 6 bases short and J 0 bases short, with 12 bases between.

This chain connects TRBV24-1 to TRBJ2-1; 10 bases are a match to TRBD1. J was trimmed by 8 bases and V by 3 bases; bases with no gene match: 9. The germline CDR1 and CDR2 sequences are KGHDR and SFDVKD. The CDR3 contains 16 residues. As DNA, the CDR3 is TGTGCCACCAGTGATGCCCGGGACAGGGGAATCGATGAGCAGTTCTTC. This translates into CATSDARDRGIDEQFF.

This chain uses TRBV27 with TRBJ2-3; no reliable D call. V dropped 8 bases and J dropped 5 bases, with 11 bases sitting between them. Germline CDR1 reads MNHEY; CDR2 reads SMNVEV (reference sequence). This CDR3 is built from 12 residues. The CDR3 loop reads CASSPGRDTQYF. As DNA, the CDR3 is TGTGCCAGCTCCCCTGGCAGAGATACGCAGTATTTT.

The chain joins TRBV11-1 to TRBJ2-3; 8 nucleotides line up with TRBD1. The CDR3 loop spans 16 amino acids. V gave up 4 bases and J gave up 1 base; unmatched junction bases: 7. CDR1 is SGHAT and CDR2 is FQDESV in the germline V gene (reference sequence). The CDR3 coding sequence is TGTGCCAGCAGCTACAGGGGGGTAACGGGCACAGATACGCAGTATTTT. It codes for CASSYRGVTGTDTQYF.

This rearrangement joins TRBV9 to TRBJ2-3, with 8 bases identical to TRBD1. After removal of 3 bases from V and 1 base from J, the junction contained 10 bases not matched to a gene. CDR1 and CDR2 from the germline V gene are SGDLS and YYNGEE. The CDR3 is made up of 17 amino acids. As DNA, the CDR3 is TGTGCCAGCAGCGCCCGACAGGGGATGACGGGCACAGATACGCAGTATTTT. Its translation: CASSARQGMTGTDTQYF.

The rearrangement joins TRBV5-1 to TRBJ1-1; 10 positions agree with TRBD1. The germline V gene encodes CDR1 SGHRS and CDR2 YFSETQ. J lost 3 bases, V lost 4 bases, and 3 bases had no gene match. CDR3 size: 14 residues. The CDR3 DNA sequence: TGCGCCAGCAGCCAAGGGACAGGGGACACTGAAGCTTTCTTT. This sequence encodes CASSQGTGDTEAFF. Complete variable domain (other parts from reference TRBV5-1 and TRBJ1-1): KAGVTQTPRYLIKTRGQQVTLSCSPISGHRSVSWYQQTPGQGLQFLFEYFSETQRNKGNFPGRFSGRQFSNSRSEMNVSTLELGDSALYLCASSQGTGDTEAFFGQGTRLTVV.

The genes are TRBV28 and TRBJ1-3; D gene uncertain. Germline lookup yields CDR1 MDHEN and CDR2 SYDVKM. The CDR3 is made up of 10 amino acids. V dropped 5 bases and J dropped 14 bases, with 10 bases sitting between them. The CDR3 region has the DNA TGTGCCAGCAGTGGGCGGGCCCTATATTTT. Translating it yields CASSGRALYF.

J is TRBJ2-3 and V is TRBV28, with TRBD1 matching over 10 bases. The CDR3 extends over 19 amino acids. The germline CDR1 and CDR2 sequences are MDHEN and SYDVKM. Unmatched junction bases numbered 17, after V lost 2 bases and J lost 6 bases. As DNA, the CDR3 is TGTGCCAGCAGTTTACAATCCGGAGCCGGGACAGGGGAGATGGATACGCAGTATTTT. Protein sequence: CASSLQSGAGTGEMDTQYF.

The V and J genes are TRBV14 and TRBJ2-7; D is unresolved. The germline gives CDR1 SGHDN, CDR2 FVKESK. V was trimmed by 2 bases and J by 2 bases, leaving 7 bases between them. This CDR3 has 13 residues. CDR3 in DNA: TGTGCCAGCAGCCAATTTGGCCCCTACGAGCAGTACTTC. This codes for CASSQFGPYEQYF. The full variable domain, its missing parts supplied by reference TRBV14 and TRBJ2-7, is EAGVTQFPSHSVIEKGQTVTLRCDPISGHDNLYWYRRVMGKEIKFLLHFVKESKQDESGMPNNRFLAERTGGTYSTLKVQPAELEDSGVYFCASSQFGPYEQYFGPGTRLTVT.

This clone was seen repeatedly, ten times or more. Other DNA sequences within the sample encode an identical CDR3. The V gene is TRBV6-4, the J gene TRBJ2-1, with 12 bases lining up with TRBD2. Losses at the gene ends were 0 bases for V and 6 bases for J; bases not matched to a gene: 0. The CDR3 contains 15 residues. CDR1 and CDR2 (germline): MRHNA, SNTAGT. The CDR3 region is CASSDSTSGSNEQFF. DNA of the CDR3: TGTGCCAGCAGTGACTCGACTAGCGGGAGCAATGAGCAGTTCTTC.

The V call is TRBV30, the J call TRBJ2-1; the D is unclear. The CDR3 consists of 12 residues. Germline CDR1 and CDR2: GTSNPN and SVGIG (reference sequence). With 0 bases removed from V and 5 bases from J, the gap between germline ends came to 5 bases. Here the CDR3 DNA reads TGTGCCTGGAGTGTTTCCGACAATGAGCAGTTCTTC. This gives the protein CAWSVSDNEQFF.

The gene calls are TRBV5-1 and TRBJ2-1; 12 nucleotides line up with TRBD2. V lost 2 bases, J lost 10 bases, and 10 bases stayed unmatched. Germline CDR1 reads SGHRS; CDR2 reads YFSETQ. The CDR3 is 16 amino acids. CDR3 in amino acids: CASSFSASGRASEQFF. As DNA, the CDR3 is TGCGCCAGCAGCTTCTCCGCTAGCGGGAGGGCCAGCGAGCAGTTCTTC.

The chain links TRBV10-1 to TRBJ1-1; TRBD1 matches 7 bases. V was clipped by 4 bases and J by 4 bases; unmatched bases: 9. CDR3 length: 15 residues. The germline CDR1 and CDR2 sequences are WNHNN and SYGVQD (reference sequence). The CDR3 bases are TGCGCCAGCAGTGGCAGGGGGACGAGGGGCACTGAAGCTTTCTTT. This gives the protein CASSGRGTRGTEAFF.

This clone was seen only once. The genes are TRBV30 and TRBJ1-1; 10 bases align to TRBD1. CDR3 length: 13 residues. J was trimmed by 5 bases and V by 3 bases; bases with no gene match: 3. Germline CDR1 reads GTSNPN; CDR2 reads SVGIG (reference sequence). This CDR3 is CAWRGDRGTEAFF. CDR3 DNA: TGTGCCTGGAGAGGGGACAGGGGTACTGAAGCTTTCTTT. The variable domain in full, completed from reference TRBV30 and TRBJ1-1, reads SQTIHQWPATLVQPVGSPLSLECTVEGTSNPNLYWYRQAAGRGLQLLFYSVGIGQISSEVPQNLSASRPQDRQFILSSKKLLLSDSGFYLCAWRGDRGTEAFFGQGTRLTVV.

The chain joins TRBV28 to TRBJ2-4; the match to TRBD1 covers 8 bases. Germline trimming cut 4 bases from V and 3 bases from J; bases unmatched to any gene: 8. CDR3 size: 16 residues. CDR1 and CDR2 (germline): MDHEN, SYDVKM. This chain's CDR3 is CASSSGGLGVKNIQYF. The CDR3 nucleotides read TGTGCCAGCAGTTCAGGGGGCTTAGGTGTCAAAAACATTCAGTACTTC. The variable domain in full, with the rest retrieved from reference TRBV28 and TRBJ2-4, is DVKVTQSSRYLVKRTGEKVFLECVQDMDHENMFWYRQDPGLGLRLIYFSYDVKMKEKGDIPEGYSVSREKKERFSLILESASTNQTSMYLCASSSGGLGVKNIQYFGAGTRLSVL.

This chain joins TRBV19 and TRBJ2-1; a weak D match, TRBD2 (5 bases). The CDR3 has 17 amino acids. CDR1 and CDR2 (germline): LNHDA, SQIVND (reference sequence). V gave up 2 bases and J gave up 9 bases, with 23 bases separating them. The DNA for the CDR3 is TGTGCCAGTAGTATATTGGCGGGCACTGGGCTAATCGGTGAGCAGTTCTTC. Amino acids: CASSILAGTGLIGEQFF.

CDR3 nucleotide sequence: TGTGCCAGCAGTTTAAACCGCCCAGACTCCTACGAGCAGTACTTC. It is translated as CASSLNRPDSYEQYF. The chain is built from TRBV27 and TRBJ2-7; D not resolved. Germline CDR1 and CDR2: MNHEY and SMNVEV (reference sequence). The CDR3 runs to 15 residues. The V end lost 2 bases, the J end lost 0 bases, and 11 bases lay between the germline ends.